This TCR beta chain stems from a study of control samples from healthy donors and cancer patients. Some clones are missing from TCRdb's copy, which holds only in-frame ones; the method was immunoSEQ multiplex PCR. The table lists about 89,000 clones, around 86% of them singletons. The V segment lost 0 bases and the J segment 4 bases; nucleotides outside the gene matches: 10. Germline assignment: CDR1 MGHRA and CDR2 YSYEKL. The CDR3 has 18 residues. The chain recombines TRBV4-1 with TRBJ2-3, with 10 bases matching TRBD1. The source of this sequence is a man aged 30-40 years in good health. The sequenced sample consisted of blood. Here the CDR3 DNA reads TGCGCCAGCAGCCAAGAGCCCCAGACCGGACAGGGGGCAGATACGCAGTATTTT. Protein product: CASSQEPQTGQGADTQYF.